Each of the 4 T cell receptor beta chains below was sequenced from the same sample in a study of graft-versus-host responses after intestinal transplantation (dated by TCRdb to the early 2020s). Receptor libraries were prepared by the immunoSEQ multiplex PCR assay. The table comes from immuneACCESS by way of TCRdb, which keeps in-frame sequences with V and J called. Part of the clones is missing from these tables; in studies checked, under half for an unresolved V gene and the rest for unknown reasons. The sample table holds about 90,000 clones, of which 80% to 95% were seen once. Of the sample, about 0.3% falls within the top ten clones. Their recognized antigens are unknown. Explained via the paper, the time point label denotes: cells obtained before transplantation from donor or recipient. The starting material was unstimulated CD4+ T cells sorted from spleen or lymph node cells, obtained before intestinal transplant. The receptors here all came from a human donor who received an intestinal transplant.

This sequence joins TRBV10-1 and TRBJ2-7; TRBD2 aligns across 8 bases. Germline CDR1 reads WNHNN; CDR2 reads SYGVQD (reference sequence). J lost 5 bases, V lost 4 bases, and 13 bases had no gene match. The CDR3 extends over 16 amino acids. CDR3 in amino acids: CASSGGRIAHRDEQYF. CDR3 sequence (DNA): TGCGCCAGCAGTGGCGGGAGGATCGCCCACCGGGACGAGCAGTACTTC.

V usage is TRBV6-6 and J usage is TRBJ1-5, with a weak D call TRBD1 (6 bases). CDR1 is MNHNY and CDR2 is SVGAGI in the germline V gene (reference sequence). V shed 7 bases and J shed 5 bases, with 12 bases lying between them. CDR3 length: 13 residues. This chain's CDR3 is CASILQGDQPQHF. In DNA, the CDR3 is TGTGCCAGCATACTACAGGGTGATCAGCCCCAGCATTTT.

The CDR3 loop is CAWSVRASSPLHF. The CDR3 region has the DNA TGTGCCTGGAGTGTACGGGCGAGTTCACCCCTCCACTTT. The genes are TRBV30 and TRBJ1-6; D is unclear. The CDR3 is made up of 13 amino acids. V lost 0 bases and J lost 9, with 9 bases in between. Germline lookup yields CDR1 GTSNPN and CDR2 SVGIG (reference sequence).

The chain is built from TRBV5-1 and TRBJ2-5; D gene uncertain. V dropped 5 bases and J dropped 5 bases, with 10 bases sitting between them. The CDR3 loop spans 12 amino acids. Germline V gene sequence: CDR1 SGHRS, CDR2 YFSETQ. This CDR3 reads CASSSNRETQYF. Here the CDR3 DNA reads TGCGCCAGCAGTTCTAATAGGGAGACCCAGTACTTC.